This T cell receptor beta chain derives from a study of T cells in Graves' hyperthyroidism and ophthalmopathy. Regarding the study as a whole: A model of 13 V-J pairs discriminated ophthalmopathy from stable hyperthyroidism. In the blood, most expanded thyroid clonotypes above 0.001 appeared as well.

The CDR3 length is 15 residues. The germline V gene encodes CDR1 SGHVS and CDR2 FQNEAQ. The junction had 7 bases not matched to a gene; V was cut back by 4 bases and J by 3 bases. Template material for amplifying TCR beta CDR3 regions consisted of RNA transcripts. The TCR CDR3 first-round RT-PCR relied on the HTBI primer set. TCRdb reanalysed the multiplex PCR reads using MiXCR and keeps one entry per CDR3 protein. Of hundreds of thousands of distinct CDR3 sequences in the sample, 46% were seen once. Worth noting for this clonotype: Its matching antigen is unknown.

Diagnostic decisions used clinical symptoms, serum thyroxine and TRAb, thyroid ultrasound and orbital computed tomography. Material: peripheral blood or thyroid tissue (not recorded which). This rearrangement joins TRBV7-8 to TRBJ2-5; 8 bases are shared with TRBD1. The source is a woman aged 18-29 years with Graves' hyperthyroidism. The CDR3 DNA is TGTGCCAGCAGCTCCGGCAAGGACAGGGAAGAGACCCAGTACTTC. Protein sequence: CASSSGKDREETQYF.